This TCR beta chain is from a study of Graves' ophthalmopathy and Graves' hyperthyroidism. Scientists amplified the TCR beta CDR3 regions from RNA transcripts. Following a first-round RT-PCR that used HTBI primers, a second-round multiplex PCR was carried out. MiXCR, applied by TCRdb to the multiplex PCR reads, yields one record per CDR3 protein. Of hundreds of thousands of distinct CDR3 sequences in the sample, 20% to 25% were seen once. The table lists this clonotype with many counts. Its target is unknown. A read error may produce the germline difference seen at one junction end. The diagnosis combined clinical symptoms, thyroxine, TRAb, thyroid ultrasound and orbital computed tomography scans. PBMCs stemmed from approximately 10 ml of fresh peripheral blood. Study-level findings and limits: Blood also held most thyroid clonotypes expanded above 0.001 frequency. Ophthalmopathy and stable hyperthyroidism were discriminated by a 13-signature model, with roughly 86% sensitivity and approximately 81% specificity.

Germline CDR1 reads MNHEY; CDR2 reads SVGEGT. The CDR3 consists of 19 residues. Input material: peripheral blood. This rearrangement joins TRBV6-2 or TRBV6-3 to TRBJ2-4; 7 bases line up with TRBD1. The receptor's source is a woman aged 18-29 years with stable Graves' hyperthyroidism. The CDR3, as DNA: TGTGCCAGCAGCACTATCCCCCCGAGGGGGCTGAGGACCAAAAACATTAAGTACTTC. Amino acid sequence: CASSTIPPRGLRTKNIKYF.